These 29 T cell receptor beta chains came from one sample sequenced in a study of regulatory T cells in long-lasting Graves disease. Construction of the TCR beta libraries employed iRepertoire HTBI primers in conjunction with Arm-PCR of CDR3 regions. TCRdb called the multiplex PCR reads again in MiXCR, with one record for every CDR3 protein. The table includes 300,000 to 500,000 distinct CDR3 sequences, 20% detected once. Noted time point: persistent/refractory GD, antithyroid drugs over 5 years with positive TRAb. Following extraction of RNA from PBMCs, that RNA was used to make the TCR library. The sequenced sample was peripheral blood mononuclear cells (PBMCs), obtained when the disease was refractory, from a patient treated with antithyroid drugs. All receptors come from a female donor with Graves disease.

Only a few counts were recorded for this clonotype. This chain connects TRBV28 to TRBJ1-2; 10 positions match TRBD1. V shed 6 bases, J shed 8 bases, and the junction held 12 bases outside the gene matches. Per germline, CDR1 MDHEN and CDR2 SYDVKM. The CDR3 contains 15 residues. For the CDR3, the DNA is TGTGCCAGCAGCAGGCGCCGGGACAGGGGTGGGGGCTACACCTTC. Its translation: CASSRRRDRGGGYTF.

In DNA, the CDR3 is TGTGCCAGCAGACCAGGACAGGGGCGTCCAGGGGACACCATATATTTT. Translated, it gives CASRPGQGRPGDTIYF. This chain uses TRBV11-2 with TRBJ1-3; 9 bases line up with TRBD1. Germline V CDR1 and CDR2: SGHAT, FQNNGV. This CDR3 has 16 residues. V was pared by 6 bases and J by 8 bases, with 14 bases of the junction left unmatched.

The chain carries TRBV6-1 and TRBJ1-1, with TRBD1 matching 7 bases. This CDR3 has 11 residues. With V trimmed by 9 bases and J by 12 bases, 10 bases remained unmatched. Germline V gene sequence: CDR1 MNHNS, CDR2 SASEGT. CDR3 nucleotides: TGTGCCAGTCGAGGGGGCGCCTGGACTTTCTTT. This translates into CASRGGAWTFF.

This chain uses TRBV6-1 with TRBJ2-4, with unresolved D. V lost 8 bases and J 0 bases, leaving 8 bases between the germline ends. In germline, CDR1 is MNHNS, CDR2 SASEGT. This CDR3 is 13 amino acids long. The CDR3 sequence: CASLGGAKNIQYF. The CDR3 DNA sequence: TGTGCCAGCCTGGGTGGAGCCAAAAACATTCAGTACTTC.

J is TRBJ2-6 and V is TRBV19, with D perhaps matching TRBD1 or TRBD2 (5 bases each). The CDR3 contains 15 residues. V was cut by 5 bases and J by 4 bases, with 12 bases left in between. CDR1 is LNHDA and CDR2 is SQIVND in the germline V gene (reference sequence). CDR3 sequence (DNA): TGTGCCAGTAGTTCCGGGACGCCCGGGGCCAACGTCCTGACTTTC. Its protein product is CASSSGTPGANVLTF.

The chain joins TRBV19 to TRBJ1-1; D is uncertain. The germline V gene has CDR1 LNHDA and CDR2 SQIVND (reference sequence). V was cut by 6 bases and J by 1 base, with 15 bases left in between. The CDR3 totals 15 residues. CDR3 amino acids: CASRGRAGANTEAFF. The DNA of the CDR3 is TGTGCCAGTAGGGGGAGGGCCGGAGCGAACACTGAAGCTTTCTTT. The full variable domain, its missing parts supplied by reference TRBV19 and TRBJ1-1, is DGGITQSPKYLFRKEGQNVTLSCEQNLNHDAMYWYRQDPGQGLRLIYYSQIVNDFQKGDIAEGYSVSREKKESFPLTVTSAQKNPTAFYLCASRGRAGANTEAFFGQGTRLTVV.

This clonotype was recorded many times. J is TRBJ2-7 and V is TRBV12-3 or TRBV12-4, with 10 bases identical to TRBD2. The CDR3 spans 15 residues. Trimming at V came to 7 bases and at J to 4 bases, leaving 10 bases not matched to a gene. CDR3 sequence (DNA): TGTGCCAGCACCCTGAGCGGGAGGGCTTCGTACGAGCAGTACTTC. Translation gives CASTLSGRASYEQYF.

This clonotype was observed a few times. The chain links TRBV19 to TRBJ2-2; D is uncertain. Germline CDR1 reads LNHDA; CDR2 reads SQIVND (reference sequence). CDR3 length: 13 residues. The V gene lost 3 bases and the J gene lost 4 bases, with 6 bases spanning the gap. For the CDR3, the DNA is TGTGCCAGTAGTATGAGTGGCACCGGGGAGCTGTTTTTT. This gives the protein CASSMSGTGELFF.

In its sample, this clonotype was seen a few times. The chain joins TRBV20-1 to TRBJ2-7, with D uncertain. Germline V gene lookup returns CDR1 DFQATT and CDR2 SNEGSKA (reference sequence). With 6 bases removed from V and 4 bases from J, the gap between germline ends came to 16 bases. The CDR3 contains 13 residues. CDR3 bases: TGCAGTGCCTTGGGCCCAACTAATTACGAGCAGTACTTC. Amino acid sequence: CSALGPTNYEQYF.

The genes are TRBV27 and TRBJ1-2; a weak D match, TRBD1 (5 bases). V shed 5 bases and J shed 4 bases, with 11 bases lying between them. The CDR3 extends over 13 amino acids. In germline, CDR1 is MNHEY, CDR2 SMNVEV (reference sequence). The CDR3 coding sequence is TGTGCCAGCAGTGACAGTAGGGGCTATGGCTACACCTTC. This translates into CASSDSRGYGYTF.

This clonotype was seen repeatedly, ten times or more. The rearrangement uses TRBV2 and TRBJ1-4; no clear D. V lost 8 bases and J 0 bases, leaving 7 bases between the germline ends. Germline CDR1 and CDR2: SNHLY and FYNNEI. The CDR3 runs to 13 residues. CDR3 sequence reads: CASVPATNEKLFF. DNA for the CDR3: TGTGCCAGCGTCCCAGCAACTAATGAAAAACTGTTTTTT. Together with reference TRBV2 and TRBJ1-4, the CDR3 gives the full variable domain: EPEVTQTPSHQVTQMGQEVILRCVPISNHLYFYWYRQILGQKVEFLVSFYNNEISEKSEIFDDQFSVERPDGSNFTLKIRSTKLEDSAMYFCASVPATNEKLFFGSGTQLSVL.

This clonotype was seen many times. This chain joins TRBV7-2 and TRBJ2-5; 11 positions agree with TRBD1. The CDR3 has 17 amino acids. Germline V gene lookup returns CDR1 SGHTA and CDR2 FQGNSA. J lost 2 bases, V lost 1 base, and 6 bases had no gene match. The CDR3 DNA follows: TGTGCCAGCAGCTTAGGATGGGGACAGGGGGGGCAAGAGACCCAGTACTTC. Translation gives CASSLGWGQGGQETQYF.

This clonotype has a count of ten or more. This sequence joins TRBV6-5 and TRBJ1-1; 12 bases agree with TRBD1. The CDR3 covers 17 residues. With V trimmed by 2 bases and J by 5 bases, 9 bases remained unmatched. From germline, CDR1 is MNHEY and CDR2 SVGAGI. DNA of the CDR3: TGTGCCAGCAGTTACGTCCCGGGACAGGGGGCGACAACTGAAGCTTTCTTT. Translated: CASSYVPGQGATTEAFF.

This clonotype appeared a single time. The chain links TRBV19 to TRBJ2-4; tentatively, D is TRBD1 or TRBD2 (5 bases each). From germline, CDR1 is LNHDA and CDR2 SQIVND (reference sequence). The germline V and J ends were trimmed by 7 bases and 8 bases, with 24 bases remaining between them. CDR3 length equals 16 residues. Here the CDR3 DNA reads TGTGCCAGTACCGGGACGCGGGCCTCTCGGGGTGACATTCAGTACTTC. Translating gives CASTGTRASRGDIQYF.

This clonotype was seen ten or more times. V gene TRBV28 combines with J gene TRBJ1-5; 11 bases are shared with TRBD1. CDR3 size: 16 residues. From germline, CDR1 is MDHEN and CDR2 SYDVKM. The trim removed 4 bases at V and 4 bases at J, leaving 6 bases unmatched. As DNA, the CDR3 is TGTGCCAGCAGTTCCCCTGGGACAGGGGGGAATCAGCCCCAGCATTTT. It specifies CASSSPGTGGNQPQHF.

The table lists this clonotype with a few counts. The chain is built from TRBV7-2 and TRBJ2-3, with D possibly TRBD2 on 5 matching bases. V shed 0 bases and J shed 4 bases, with 17 bases lying between them. The CDR3 is 17 residues long. Germline V lookup: CDR1 SGHTA, CDR2 FQGNSA. CDR3 nucleotide sequence: TGTGCCAGCAGCTTAGCGGGAGTTACCCTATTTGCAGATACGCAGTATTTT. Its protein product is CASSLAGVTLFADTQYF. Drawing the rest from reference TRBV7-2 and TRBJ2-3, the complete variable domain is GAGVSQSPSNKVTEKGKDVELRCDPISGHTALYWYRQSLGQGLEFLIYFQGNSAPDKSGLPSDRFSAERTGGSVSTLTIQRTQQEDSAVYLCASSLAGVTLFADTQYFGPGTRLTVL.

This clonotype appeared many times. The rearrangement uses TRBV13 and TRBJ1-2; 9 nucleotides match TRBD1. Looked up from germline, CDR1 is PRHDT and CDR2 is FYEKMQ (reference sequence). The ends lost 6 bases at V and 8 bases at J; junction bases unmatched: 7. The CDR3 is 13 amino acids. DNA of the CDR3: TGTGCCAGCAGTAGGAGGACAGGGGACGGCTACACCTTC. Encoded protein: CASSRRTGDGYTF.

This clonotype was counted ten times or more. The chain links TRBV29-1 to TRBJ1-1; D ambiguous. With 5 bases removed from V and 1 base from J, the gap between germline ends came to 5 bases. CDR1 and CDR2 (germline): SQVTM, ANQGSEA. CDR3 length: 11 amino acids. The CDR3 nucleotides are TGCAGCGTTCAAAAGAACACTGAAGCTTTCTTT. Protein sequence: CSVQKNTEAFF.

In this sample, this clonotype turned up many times. The chain carries TRBV20-1 and TRBJ1-1; a weak D match, TRBD1 (6 bases). The germline V and J ends were trimmed by 1 base and 3 bases, with 9 bases remaining between them. This CDR3 is built from 13 residues. The V gene's germline CDR1 is DFQATT and CDR2 SNEGSKA (reference sequence). The CDR3 spells CSARGRGDTEAFF. CDR3 sequence (DNA): TGCAGTGCTAGAGGCAGGGGTGACACTGAAGCTTTCTTT.

Many counts were recorded for this clonotype. Here the CDR3 reads CASSLTDRGYEQYF. Here the CDR3 DNA reads TGTGCCAGCAGCTTAACGGACAGGGGCTACGAGCAGTACTTC. The chain couples TRBV11-1 to TRBJ2-7; 9 bases line up with TRBD1. CDR3 length equals 14 residues. Germline-derived CDR1 and CDR2 are SGHAT and FQDESV (reference sequence). The trim removed 2 bases at V and 3 bases at J, leaving 2 bases unmatched.

This clonotype was observed a few times. This chain links TRBV10-3 with TRBJ2-1; perhaps TRBD2 as D (5 bases). CDR1 is ENHRY, CDR2 SYGVKD, per germline. The V end was cut by 3 bases, the J end by 6 bases, with 18 bases between. The CDR3 runs 16 residues. This CDR3 reads CAISDPDSSLTNEQFF. As DNA, the CDR3 is TGTGCCATCAGTGATCCGGACTCATCCCTTACCAATGAGCAGTTCTTC.

This rearrangement joins TRBV30 to TRBJ2-7; 7 bases match TRBD2. After removal of 1 base from V and 5 bases from J, the junction contained 5 bases not matched to a gene. The CDR3 contains 13 residues. Germline lookup yields CDR1 GTSNPN and CDR2 SVGIG (reference sequence). CDR3 DNA: TGTGCCTGGAGTGGATTACTAGCGAACGAGCAGTACTTC. Translation gives CAWSGLLANEQYF.

This clonotype was observed a few times. J is TRBJ2-5 and V is TRBV30, with 7 positions matching TRBD1. V lost 7 bases to trimming and J lost 2 bases; unmatched junction nucleotides: 10. CDR1 is GTSNPN and CDR2 is SVGIG in the germline V gene (reference sequence). This CDR3 comprises 14 residues. The CDR3 spells CASSGTAIQETQYF. The CDR3 coding sequence is TGTGCCTCCTCCGGGACAGCCATACAAGAGACCCAGTACTTC.

This clonotype was found many times. CDR3 nucleotide sequence: TGTGCCAGCAGTTACTCGACAGGGGGCCGCGGCTACACCTTC. Translating gives CASSYSTGGRGYTF. The rearrangement uses TRBV6-5 and TRBJ1-2, with 10 bases aligning to TRBD1. CDR3 size: 14 residues. Germline loops: CDR1 MNHEY, CDR2 SVGAGI. J was trimmed by 8 bases and V by 0 bases; bases with no gene match: 3.

This clonotype appeared a few times. J is TRBJ2-7 and V is TRBV4-3, with TRBD2 as a possible D gene (5 bases). This CDR3 has 14 amino acids. CDR1 is LGHNA and CDR2 is YSLEER in the germline V gene. V lost 0 bases and J lost 4, with 10 bases in between. Written as DNA, the CDR3 is TGCGCCAGCAGCCAAGATCGTGCGGGTTACGAGCAGTACTTC. Its translation is CASSQDRAGYEQYF.

This chain joins TRBV6-5 and TRBJ2-7, with D possibly TRBD2 on 6 matching bases. V shed 4 bases and J shed 3 bases, with 16 bases lying between them. Looked up from germline, CDR1 is MNHEY and CDR2 is SVGAGI. The CDR3 spans 15 residues. The CDR3 sequence: CASSSRESLYYEQYF. CDR3 coding DNA: TGTGCCAGCAGTTCCCGGGAGAGCTTGTACTACGAGCAGTACTTC.

This clonotype was observed at least ten times. The chain joins TRBV15 to TRBJ2-2; TRBD2 is a possible D gene (5 bases). The CDR3 consists of 14 residues. V gave up 7 bases and J gave up 1 base, with 10 bases separating them. Germline-derived CDR1 and CDR2 are LNHNV and YYDKDF (reference sequence). CDR3 nucleotide sequence: TGTGCCACCACCCTTCGGGGGAACACCGGGGAGCTGTTTTTT. As protein: CATTLRGNTGELFF.

This chain links TRBV9 with TRBJ2-3; D remains unclear. CDR1 is SGDLS and CDR2 is YYNGEE in the germline V gene. CDR3 length equals 14 residues. Trimming took off 0 bases at V and 0 bases at J, with 5 bases between the two ends. The CDR3 coding sequence is TGTGCCAGCAGCGTAGAGGTGAGCACAGATACGCAGTATTTT. Translated: CASSVEVSTDTQYF.

This clonotype turned up a few times. The V and J genes are TRBV29-1 and TRBJ1-2, with a tentative D call TRBD1 (6 bases). The ends were cut back, 4 bases at V and 1 base at J, with 10 bases in the middle. CDR1 and CDR2 from the germline V gene are SQVTM and ANQGSEA. The CDR3 extends over 13 amino acids. CDR3 DNA: TGCAGCGTTGGTGGGGGGCATAACTATGGCTACACCTTC. Translation gives CSVGGGHNYGYTF. The full variable domain, in which reference TRBV29-1 and TRBJ1-2 provide the parts outside the CDR3, is SAVISQKPSRDICQRGTSLTIQCQVDSQVTMMFWYRQQPGQSLTLIATANQGSEATYESGFVIDKFPISRPNLTFSTLTVSNMSPEDSSIYLCSVGGGHNYGYTFGSGTRLTVV.